The 27 T cell receptor beta chains presented below share a single source sample, sequenced in a study of control samples from healthy donors and cancer patients. Data came from immunoSEQ multiplex PCR; TCRdb stores just in-frame clones and leaves some out. This table holds 70,000 to 85,000 clones, 65% to 90% found once. What was sequenced was PBMCs. All receptors come from a man aged 55 to 70 with head and neck cancer.

The chain combines TRBV2 with TRBJ2-2; 8 nucleotides agree with TRBD1. The CDR3 runs to 15 residues. Trimming removed 1 base from V and 7 bases from J; junction bases left unmatched: 5. Germline loops: CDR1 SNHLY, CDR2 FYNNEI. The CDR3 spells CASSEGTGYNGELFF. The CDR3 DNA sequence: TGTGCCAGCAGTGAAGGGACAGGGTATAACGGGGAGCTGTTTTTT.

This chain links TRBV5-1 with TRBJ2-6; D possibly uses TRBD1 or TRBD2 (6 bases each). The V end was cut by 8 bases, the J end by 0 bases, with 21 bases between. CDR1 is SGHRS and CDR2 is YFSETQ in the germline V gene. The CDR3 is made up of 18 amino acids. The CDR3 reads CASRPGVRGDSGANVLTF. The CDR3 DNA reads TGCGCCAGTCGTCCGGGAGTAAGGGGGGACTCTGGGGCCAACGTCCTGACTTTC.

A single count supports this clone. V usage is TRBV6-6 and J usage is TRBJ2-3, with 10 bases that match TRBD1. The CDR3 contains 15 residues. The germline gives CDR1 MNHNY, CDR2 SVGAGI (reference sequence). With V trimmed by 6 bases and J by 2 bases, 5 bases remained unmatched. CDR3 sequence: CASSAGTGVTDTQYF. Written as DNA, the CDR3 is TGTGCCAGCAGCGCCGGGACAGGGGTCACAGATACGCAGTATTTT.

This clone has only one observation. The V call is TRBV11-2, the J call TRBJ2-7, with 9 bases fitting TRBD2. The V gene's germline CDR1 is SGHAT and CDR2 FQNNGV. The length of the CDR3 is 16 residues. J gave up 3 bases and V 6 bases, and 12 bases lay outside the gene matches. The CDR3 loop is CASSMGDSGSRYEQYF. The CDR3 DNA follows: TGTGCCAGCAGTATGGGAGATAGCGGGAGTCGCTACGAGCAGTACTTC.

The rearrangement links TRBV2 to TRBJ1-1; 7 bases agree with TRBD1. Germline trimming cut 6 bases from V and 6 bases from J; bases unmatched to any gene: 7. The CDR3 sequence is 13 residues long. In germline, CDR1 is SNHLY, CDR2 FYNNEI. CDR3 sequence: CASSYRGSAEAFF. The CDR3 bases are TGTGCCAGCAGCTACAGGGGAAGTGCTGAAGCTTTCTTT.

This chain links TRBV6-5 with TRBJ1-3; D unresolved. This CDR3 is 13 amino acids long. V lost 7 bases and J 0 bases, leaving 7 bases between the germline ends. Germline values: CDR1 MNHEY, CDR2 SVGAGI. CDR3 DNA sequence: TGTGCCAGCACCTACAGCTCTGGAAACACCATATATTTT. Encoded protein: CASTYSSGNTIYF.

The rearrangement joins TRBV28 to TRBJ2-1; D tentatively fits TRBD1 or TRBD2 (5 bases each). This CDR3 contains 14 residues. Germline CDR1 and CDR2: MDHEN and SYDVKM. The V and J ends lost 2 bases and 6 bases respectively, with 11 bases between them. As DNA, the CDR3 is TGTGCCAGCAGTTTACTCGGGGCTACCAATGAGCAGTTCTTC. Protein: CASSLLGATNEQFF. Looking up the rest from reference TRBV28 and TRBJ2-1 gives the full variable domain: DVKVTQSSRYLVKRTGEKVFLECVQDMDHENMFWYRQDPGLGLRLIYFSYDVKMKEKGDIPEGYSVSREKKERFSLILESASTNQTSMYLCASSLLGATNEQFFGPGTRLTVL.

The chain carries TRBV5-1 and TRBJ1-6; D is ambiguous. V dropped 2 bases and J dropped 7 bases, with 13 bases sitting between them. The CDR3 has 15 residues. From germline, CDR1 is SGHRS and CDR2 YFSETQ. The CDR3 nucleotides are TGCGCCAGCAGCTTAATAGGGCGCCTCAATTCACCCCTCCACTTT. It encodes CASSLIGRLNSPLHF. Variable domain in full (rest from reference TRBV5-1 and TRBJ1-6): KAGVTQTPRYLIKTRGQQVTLSCSPISGHRSVSWYQQTPGQGLQFLFEYFSETQRNKGNFPGRFSGRQFSNSRSEMNVSTLELGDSALYLCASSLIGRLNSPLHFGNGTRLTVT.

This clone was counted a single time. V gene TRBV5-1 combines with J gene TRBJ1-1; 7 bases fit TRBD1. CDR3 length: 13 residues. The J segment lost 4 bases and the V segment lost 4 bases, leaving 4 bases of the junction unmatched. The germline V gene encodes CDR1 SGHRS and CDR2 YFSETQ. CDR3 coding DNA: TGCGCCAGCAGCCCGGGACAGTCCACTGAAGCTTTCTTT. It specifies CASSPGQSTEAFF.

The chain joins TRBV3-1 (or the pseudogene TRBV3-2) to TRBJ2-3; no definite D call. The CDR3 totals 14 residues. Germline loops: CDR1 LGHDT, CDR2 YNNKEL (reference sequence). The germline V and J ends were trimmed by 1 base and 2 bases, with 7 bases remaining between them. The CDR3 loop reads CASSQVTYTDTQYF. As DNA, the CDR3 is TGTGCCAGCAGCCAAGTCACCTACACAGATACGCAGTATTTT.

This clone was observed a few times. V usage is TRBV12-3 or TRBV12-4 and J usage is TRBJ1-1; D gene ambiguous. The length of the CDR3 is 12 residues. V was cut by 4 bases and J by 6 bases, with 9 bases left in between. The CDR3 sequence is CASSSVYPEAFF. Written as DNA, the CDR3 is TGTGCCAGCAGTTCCGTTTACCCTGAAGCTTTCTTT.

Notes on this clone: The junction shows a germline mismatch at one end, possibly a read error. This rearrangement joins TRBV6-5 to TRBJ2-7, with 7 bases that match TRBD2. The CDR3 is 14 residues long. CDR1 is MNHEY, CDR2 SVGAGI, per germline. The CDR3 DNA reads as TGTGCCAGCAGGTCGAACGGAGAATGGTCTAGCGGATCTTTC. This gives the protein CASRSNGEWSSGSF.

The chain carries TRBV5-1 and TRBJ1-6, with 8 bases identical to TRBD1. V dropped 6 bases and J dropped 10; count of bases not matched to a gene: 21. The length of the CDR3 is 18 residues. Germline values: CDR1 SGHRS, CDR2 YFSETQ. The CDR3 DNA sequence: TGCGCCAGCACCTATCACTCCGGACAGGGTGACCTGACCTCACCCCTCCACTTT. This sequence encodes CASTYHSGQGDLTSPLHF.

The CDR3 protein is CASSKAKSSYEQYF. CDR3 nucleotide sequence: TGTGCCAGCAGCAAAGCTAAGAGCTCCTACGAGCAGTACTTC. The rearrangement joins TRBV21-1 to TRBJ2-7; the listed D gene, TRBD2, was not tested against the DNA. TRBV21-1 is assigned pseudogene status. This CDR3 comprises 14 residues.

The CDR3 DNA sequence: TGTGCCAGCAGCTTAGTAGCGCCCGGAGGAGGGGCCGAGCAGTACTTC. Protein sequence: CASSLVAPGGGAEQYF. V gene TRBV7-6 combines with J gene TRBJ2-7, with TRBD2 as a possible D gene (6 bases). CDR1 and CDR2 (germline): SGHVS, FNYEAQ. The CDR3 has 16 amino acids. V was clipped by 1 base and J by 6 bases, with 19 bases between them. Supplemented by reference TRBV7-6 and TRBJ2-7, the full variable domain reads GAGVSQSPRYKVTKRGQDVALRCDPISGHVSLYWYRQALGQGPEFLTYFNYEAQQDKSGLPNDRFSAERPEGSISTLTIQRTEQRDSAMYRCASSLVAPGGGAEQYFGPGTRLTVT.

The chain combines TRBV7-2 with TRBJ2-5; 15 bases map to TRBD2. Germline lookup yields CDR1 SGHTA and CDR2 FQGNSA. This CDR3 is built from 20 residues. Trimming cost V 0 bases and J 6 bases; bases outside gene matches: 14. CDR3 DNA: TGTGCCAGCAGCTTAGCCCGGGGGACTAGCGGGAGGAATATTTGGAAGACCCAGTACTTC. Protein product: CASSLARGTSGRNIWKTQYF.

The rearrangement uses TRBV5-1 and TRBJ2-5, with D perhaps matching TRBD2 (5 bases). Germline lookup yields CDR1 SGHRS and CDR2 YFSETQ. CDR3 length: 15 amino acids. Trimming shortened V by 1 base and J by 0 bases, and 10 bases separated the two germline ends. DNA of the CDR3: TGCGCCAGCAGCTTGAGGCCGGGGTACCAAGAGACCCAGTACTTC. This sequence encodes CASSLRPGYQETQYF.

The V gene is TRBV29-1, the J gene TRBJ2-3, with TRBD2 matching 9 bases. CDR1 and CDR2 from the germline V gene are SQVTM and ANQGSEA. V was clipped by 1 base and J by 6 bases; unmatched bases: 8. The CDR3 runs 15 residues. The CDR3 loop is CSVEVKAGGGDTQYF. The CDR3, as DNA: TGCAGCGTTGAAGTAAAAGCGGGAGGTGGGGATACGCAGTATTTT.

V usage is TRBV5-1 and J usage is TRBJ2-4; 9 bases are shared with TRBD1. The V gene's germline CDR1 is SGHRS and CDR2 YFSETQ. This CDR3 region has 16 residues. Trimming cost V 3 bases and J 7 bases; bases outside gene matches: 11. The CDR3 is CASSSSAQGARNIQYF. CDR3 nucleotides: TGCGCCAGCAGCTCTTCCGCACAGGGGGCCAGGAACATTCAGTACTTC.

The chain employs TRBV7-2 and TRBJ2-1; 9 nucleotides line up with TRBD2. Germline values: CDR1 SGHTA, CDR2 FQGNSA. Losses at the gene ends were 5 bases for V and 4 bases for J; bases not matched to a gene: 12. CDR3 length: 17 residues. For the CDR3, the DNA is TGTGCCAGCAGCACCCATTTAAAAAGCGGGAGGTACAATGAGCAGTTCTTC. It specifies CASSTHLKSGRYNEQFF.

The CDR3 DNA is TGCAGCGTTGTGTCGGCGGCGAACACTGAAGCTTTCTTT. Its protein product is CSVVSAANTEAFF. The chain links TRBV29-1 to TRBJ1-1; no reliable D call. The CDR3 is 13 residues long. CDR1 and CDR2 from the germline V gene are SQVTM and ANQGSEA. Between the trimmed V and J ends, which lost 4 bases and 1 base, there was a span of 10 bases.

V usage is TRBV27 and J usage is TRBJ1-6, with no clear D. The CDR3 consists of 14 residues. Germline V gives CDR1 MNHEY, CDR2 SMNVEV (reference sequence). Trimming took off 7 bases at V and 9 bases at J, with 16 bases between the two ends. CDR3 residues: CASMTWDRSSPLHF. CDR3 nucleotides: TGTGCCAGCATGACCTGGGATAGAAGTTCACCCCTCCACTTT.

V is TRBV10-3 and J is TRBJ1-6; D gene unclear. The germline V and J ends were trimmed by 5 bases and 3 bases, with 8 bases remaining between them. Germline CDR1 and CDR2: ENHRY and SYGVKD. This CDR3 has 14 amino acids. CDR3: CAISYDNYNSPLHF. DNA of the CDR3: TGTGCCATCAGTTACGACAACTATAATTCACCCCTCCACTTT.

The V gene is TRBV27, the J gene TRBJ1-4; no reliable D call. Trimming cost V 5 bases and J 0 bases, with 10 bases left between them. Germline lookup yields CDR1 MNHEY and CDR2 SMNVEV (reference sequence). The CDR3 is 15 residues long. DNA for the CDR3: TGTGCCAGCAGTGTAACGGTCGCAACTAATGAAAAACTGTTTTTT. It is translated as CASSVTVATNEKLFF.

The rearrangement links TRBV4-1 to TRBJ2-1, with 7 bases fitting TRBD2. V shed 6 bases, J shed 0 bases, and the junction held 11 bases outside the gene matches. Germline loops: CDR1 MGHRA, CDR2 YSYEKL. The CDR3 loop spans 17 amino acids. The CDR3 here is CASRASGGGSSYNEQFF. CDR3 coding DNA: TGCGCCAGCAGGGCTAGCGGAGGTGGGAGCTCCTACAATGAGCAGTTCTTC.

The rearrangement joins TRBV7-2 to TRBJ1-5, with D uncertain. The V and J ends lost 2 bases and 3 bases respectively, with 5 bases between them. Germline CDR1 SGHTA, CDR2 FQGNSA. The CDR3 has 13 amino acids. CDR3 DNA: TGTGCCAGCAGCTTATTTCACAATCAGCCCCAGCATTTT. Protein: CASSLFHNQPQHF.

This clone came up a few times. The chain joins TRBV5-1 to TRBJ1-5, with D possibly TRBD1 on 5 matching bases. Germline V CDR1 and CDR2: SGHRS, YFSETQ. V dropped 4 bases and J dropped 6 bases, with 14 bases sitting between them. The CDR3 is 14 amino acids. The CDR3 spells CASSPSPGGQPQHF. CDR3 coding DNA: TGCGCCAGCAGCCCTAGTCCGGGGGGTCAGCCCCAGCATTTT.